This is a list of T cell receptor beta chains from one sample in a study of T cell responses to AZD1222 COVID-19 vaccine. Some clones are missing from TCRdb's copy, which holds only in-frame ones; the method was immunoSEQ multiplex PCR. Among around 110,000 clones listed, more than 85% were seen once. The input for sequencing was peripheral blood, taken on day 0 of AZD1222 vaccination. The receptor set was obtained from an adult in good health. Each CDR3 is given with its conserved first and last residue. The D gene is left open where the match is weak. Clone sizes are given selectively: once, few, many, or a class where the clone is expanded.

. TRBJ2-7 TRBV30 . TGTGCCTGGAGTGCCTCCTACGAGCAGTACTTC CAWSASYEQYF
. TRBJ1-1 TRBV5-1 . TGCGCCTTCAGGGGCGTGAACACTGAAGCTTTCTTT CAFRGVNTEAFF
TRBD1 TRBJ1-1 TRBV7-8 . TGTGCCAGCAGCTCCTACAGGGGGCGGGGTAACACTGAAGCTTTCTTT CASSSYRGRGNTEAFF
. TRBJ1-2 TRBV7-8 . TGTGCCAGCAGCTTAGCGCAGTTCAGGGACTTACGGAGCTATGGCTACACCTTC CASSLAQFRDLRSYGYTF
. TRBJ2-2 TRBV18 . TGTGCCAGCTCCCCACTATGGCAGACGAACACCGGGGAGCTGTTTTTT CASSPLWQTNTGELFF
TRBD1 TRBJ1-3 TRBV10-1 . TGCGCCAGCAGTGAGCGGGGACAGGGGGTAACTGGAAACACCATATATTTT CASSERGQGVTGNTIYF
. TRBJ2-1 TRBV19 once TGTGCCAGTTCCAGGGCGCGATATAACAATGAGCAGTTCTTC CASSRARYNNEQFF
. TRBJ1-5 TRBV4-1 . TGCGCCAGCAGCCAAGAAAAGAATCAGCCCCAGCATTTT CASSQEKNQPQHF
. TRBJ1-1 TRBV7-9 . TGTGCCAGCAGCCTACAGGGACCCTCGAACACTGAAGCTTTCTTT CASSLQGPSNTEAFF
TRBD2 TRBJ2-1 TRBV20-1 . TGCAGGACTAGCGAGTACAATGAGCAGTTCTTC CRTSEYNEQFF
. TRBJ1-3 TRBV28 . TGTGCCAGCAGTTTCGGGGGTGGTGGAAACACCATATATTTT CASSFGGGGNTIYF
. TRBJ2-3 TRBV9 . TGTGCCAGCAGCTCAGGCGGGGTTGTCACAGATACGCAGTATTTT CASSSGGVVTDTQYF
. TRBJ1-2 TRBV19 . TGTGCCAGTAGTCACGGGGTTAACTATGGCTACACCTTC CASSHGVNYGYTF
. TRBJ2-3 TRBV27 . TGTGCCAGCAGTTCCGGGGCCATCCGGGCAAATACGCAGTATTTT CASSSGAIRANTQYF
. TRBJ2-3 TRBV5-1 . TGCGCCAGCAGCGCCCGGGACCGGAGTTCCGATACGCAGTATTTT CASSARDRSSDTQYF
. TRBJ1-2 TRBV12-3/TRBV12-4 . TGTGCCAGCAGTCCGATTGGGAACTATGGCTACACCTTC CASSPIGNYGYTF
. TRBJ1-2 TRBV30 . TGTGCCTGGTCCAGGCTGACAGGCTCAGGCTACACCTTC CAWSRLTGSGYTF
. TRBJ1-3 TRBV15 . TGTGCCACCAGCAGAGCTCCGTCCCACCCTGGAAACACCATATATTTT CATSRAPSHPGNTIYF
. TRBJ1-3 TRBV18 . TGTGCCAGCTCACCAGATTACGGGGGGCCAAATCCTGGAAACACCATATATTTT CASSPDYGGPNPGNTIYF
TRBD2 TRBJ2-1 TRBV4-2 . TGTGCCAGCAGCCAAGAGACGGGAGGGTCCAATGAGCAGTTCTTC CASSQETGGSNEQFF
. TRBJ1-6 TRBV5-4 . TGTGCCAGCAGCTTTTTTCTACCGGGTTATAATTCACCCCTCCACTTT CASSFFLPGYNSPLHF
. TRBJ2-4 TRBV20-1 once TGCAGTGCTAACCACTTGGACATTCAGTACTTC CSANHLDIQYF
TRBD2 TRBJ2-1 TRBV5-4 . TGTGCCAGCAGCTTGGGGGGCGGGAGCCTTTACAATGAGCAGTTCTTC CASSLGGGSLYNEQFF
. TRBJ2-5 TRBV19 . TGTGCCAGTAGCGGGAGATGGGAGACCCAGTACTTC CASSGRWETQYF
TRBD1 TRBJ1-1 TRBV5-1 . TGCGCCAGCAGCGGACAGGGCTTGAACACTGAAGCTTTCTTT CASSGQGLNTEAFF
. TRBJ1-1 TRBV14 few TGTGCCAGCAGCCAAGTAGAAATAGCTGAAGCTTTCTTT CASSQVEIAEAFF
TRBD1 TRBJ1-4 TRBV6-6 . TGTGCCAGCAGGGGGACAGTTGCAACTAATGAAAAACTGTTTTTT CASRGTVATNEKLFF
. TRBJ2-7 TRBV5-1 . TGCGCCAGCAGCTTGGGGAACGGGTCGCCCTCCTACGAGCAGTACTTC CASSLGNGSPSYEQYF
. TRBJ1-4 TRBV28 once TGTGCCAGCTTCAGTTTAAGCACGGGGGCCGAAAAACTGTTTTTT CASFSLSTGAEKLFF
. TRBJ1-5 TRBV27 . TGTGCCGCGGGTTGGGGGGTCGAGCAGCCCCAGCATTTT CAAGWGVEQPQHF
. TRBJ2-1 TRBV28 . TGTGCCAGCACCCGGTCAGTGGGCCAAGAGCAGTTCTTC CASTRSVGQEQFF
TRBD2 TRBJ2-2 TRBV19 . TGTGCCAGTCTATTCCGGGGGGACACCGGGGAGCTGTTTTTT CASLFRGDTGELFF
. TRBJ2-3 TRBV5-1 . TGCGCCAGCAGCTCACAGGGTCATAGCACAGATACGCAGTATTTT CASSSQGHSTDTQYF
. TRBJ2-7 TRBV5-4 . TGTGCCAGCAGCTTGCAAGACGAGCAGTACTTC CASSLQDEQYF
. TRBJ1-2 TRBV27 . TGTGCCAGCAGTTTATCGGCAGCTGAGGGCTACACCTTC CASSLSAAEGYTF
. TRBJ1-1 TRBV28 few TGTGCCAGCAGCCTTATCGGGGGGGGCCTGAACACTGAAGCTTTCTTT CASSLIGGGLNTEAFF
. TRBJ1-1 TRBV19 once TGTGCCAGTAGTATAGATCTGGAGACTTCCGGGAGACGGACTGAAGCTTTCTTT CASSIDLETSGRRTEAFF
. TRBJ2-3 TRBV19 . TGTGCCAGTAAAGTCTCGGGAGGCACAGATACGCAGTATTTT CASKVSGGTDTQYF
. TRBJ2-1 TRBV2 few TGTGCCAGCGGAGTGGCTTACAATGAGCAGTTCTTC CASGVAYNEQFF
TRBD1 TRBJ1-2 TRBV19 . TGTGCCAGTAGTATATCCAGGGGGCCGGGTGGCTACACCTTC CASSISRGPGGYTF
. TRBJ2-3 TRBV9 few TGTGCCAGCAGCGTCGGGGTTAGGGCAGATACGCAGTATTTT CASSVGVRADTQYF
. TRBJ2-3 TRBV27 . TGTGCCAGCAGTTTATTCGGGGCCACAGATACGCAGTATTTT CASSLFGATDTQYF
TRBD1 TRBJ1-1 TRBV5-4 . TGTGCCAGCAGCACTGACAGGGCGAACACTGAAGCTTTCTTT CASSTDRANTEAFF